This T cell receptor (beta chain) comes out of a study of Graves' ophthalmopathy and Graves' hyperthyroidism. At the level of the study: The study drew peripheral blood at initial diagnosis, before any treatment. Overall study results and limits: The blood repertoire also included most expanded thyroid clonotypes above 0.001 frequency. Progression of ophthalmopathy was predicted by the model with around 68% sensitivity and roughly 74% specificity.

This clonotype was seen ten or more times. Its antigen is unknown. Uncontrolled infections, pregnancy, lactation or other autoimmune diseases led to patient exclusion. Germline values: CDR1 SGHRS, CDR2 YFSETQ. This CDR3 has 13 amino acids. Trimming left V 4 bases short and J 2 bases short, with 10 bases between. The authors amplified TCR beta CDR3 regions from RNA transcripts. HTBI primers were used in a first-round RT-PCR, which preceded a second-round multiplex PCR. TCRdb independently ran MiXCR on the multiplex PCR reads; one entry per CDR3 protein. This table holds roughly 480,000 distinct CDR3 sequences, approximately 15% found once.

The sequence was obtained from a woman in her twenties or thirties with Graves' ophthalmopathy. The sequenced material came from blood. This chain uses TRBV5-1 with TRBJ2-7; no clear D gene. The CDR3 is CASSPVGAYEQYF. The CDR3 DNA is TGCGCCAGCAGCCCGGTTGGTGCCTACGAGCAGTACTTC.